The 18 T cell receptor beta chains presented below share a single source sample, sequenced in a study of blood T cell repertoires in COVID-19. This table comes from immunoSEQ multiplex PCR, and its TCRdb copy is limited to in-frame clones, with some not included. The table records 20,000 to 30,000 clones, around nine tenths of them present only once. The sequenced sample consisted of peripheral blood. These receptors were collected from a man aged 70-80 years with COVID-19, enrolled during active disease.

This clone was detected only once. The chain links TRBV19 to TRBJ2-4; D call uncertain. The CDR3 spans 14 residues. Trimming left V 1 base short and J 9 bases short, with 13 bases between. The germline V gene has CDR1 LNHDA and CDR2 SQIVND (reference sequence). CDR3 sequence (DNA): TGTGCCAGTAGTATAGGAGCGCCTCAAGGCATTCAGTACTTC. Translating gives CASSIGAPQGIQYF.

This chain joins TRBV18 and TRBJ1-5; D ambiguous. There are 14 residues in the CDR3. In germline, CDR1 is KGHSH, CDR2 LQKENI. V lost 2 bases, J lost 5 bases, and 10 bases lay in between. The CDR3 coding sequence is TGTGCCAGCTCACCAGAGGCAGTATATCAGCCCCAGCATTTT. The encoded protein is CASSPEAVYQPQHF.

This chain connects TRBV27 to TRBJ2-7, with 9 bases aligning to TRBD2. The CDR3 is 16 amino acids. Germline CDR1 is MNHEY and CDR2 is SMNVEV (reference sequence). The V and J ends lost 4 bases and 5 bases, in that order; junction bases with no gene match: 12. The CDR3 region has the DNA TGTGCCAGCAGTTCCTTCCCCGGGACTAGCCCGGACGAGCAGTACTTC. Translation gives CASSSFPGTSPDEQYF.

The chain is built from TRBV6-6 and TRBJ1-1; no reliable D call. The CDR3 covers 13 residues. CDR1 is MNHNY, CDR2 SVGAGI, per germline (reference sequence). The V end lost 2 bases, the J end lost 6 bases, and 10 bases lay between the germline ends. CDR3 residues: CASSYLPGSEAFF. The CDR3 DNA reads as TGTGCCAGCAGTTACCTACCGGGGTCTGAAGCTTTCTTT.

The chain has TRBV27 and TRBJ2-6; D may be TRBD2 (6 bases). V lost 10 bases and J 0 bases, leaving 19 bases between the germline ends. This CDR3 comprises 17 residues. The germline V gene has CDR1 MNHEY and CDR2 SMNVEV (reference sequence). The CDR3 sequence is CATTSGLGGSGANVLTF. CDR3 DNA sequence: TGTGCCACCACCTCTGGCTTGGGGGGCTCTGGGGCCAACGTCCTGACTTTC.

This chain links TRBV10-2 with TRBJ2-2; a weak D match, TRBD2 (5 bases). The CDR3 extends over 13 amino acids. Trimming took 0 bases from V and 8 from J, leaving 7 bases between them. The V gene's germline CDR1 is WSHSY and CDR2 SAAADI. Here the CDR3 reads CASSESGRGELFF. CDR3 DNA sequence: TGCGCCAGCAGTGAGTCGGGGAGAGGGGAGCTGTTTTTT.

The chain is built from TRBV5-1 and TRBJ2-7; D possibly corresponds to TRBD1 (8 bases). The CDR3 loop spans 14 amino acids. The V gene's germline CDR1 is SGHRS and CDR2 YFSETQ. Trimming took 2 bases from V and 5 from J, leaving 14 bases between them. This CDR3 reads CASSLQGGIDEQYF. As DNA, the CDR3 is TGCGCCAGCAGCTTACAGGGGGGGATCGACGAGCAGTACTTC.

This clone was counted between two and nine times. The V gene is TRBV27, the J gene TRBJ1-2; 7 bases are a match to TRBD1. This CDR3 is 15 amino acids long. J gave up 5 bases and V 3 bases, and 9 bases lay outside the gene matches. CDR1 is MNHEY and CDR2 is SMNVEV in the germline V gene (reference sequence). CDR3 sequence (DNA): TGTGCCAGCAGTTTTAGGGAGTCAGGGGGTTATGGCTACACCTTC. Encoded protein: CASSFRESGGYGYTF.

The chain is built from TRBV12-5 and TRBJ2-1; D call uncertain. V was trimmed by 5 bases and J by 0 bases, leaving 11 bases between them. This CDR3 spans 15 amino acids. CDR1 and CDR2 (germline): LGHNT, FRNRAP. The CDR3 here is CASGLFMSSYNEQFF. The CDR3 nucleotides read TGTGCTAGTGGTCTCTTCATGAGCTCCTACAATGAGCAGTTCTTC.

J is TRBJ1-2 and V is TRBV29-1; 9 nucleotides match TRBD1. Germline trimming cut 2 bases from V and 5 bases from J; bases unmatched to any gene: 3. The CDR3 is made up of 13 amino acids. CDR1 is SQVTM, CDR2 ANQGSEA, per germline. CDR3 nucleotides: TGCAGCGTTGAATCGGGACAGGGTTATGGCTACACCTTC. Translated, it gives CSVESGQGYGYTF. The full variable domain, its missing parts supplied by reference TRBV29-1 and TRBJ1-2, is SAVISQKPSRDICQRGTSLTIQCQVDSQVTMMFWYRQQPGQSLTLIATANQGSEATYESGFVIDKFPISRPNLTFSTLTVSNMSPEDSSIYLCSVESGQGYGYTFGSGTRLTVV.

This chain uses TRBV5-1 with TRBJ2-4, with 13 positions matching TRBD2. The CDR3 consists of 17 residues. From germline, CDR1 is SGHRS and CDR2 YFSETQ. V shed 4 bases and J 2 bases; nucleotides not matched to a gene: 6. In nucleotides, the CDR3 is TGCGCCAGCAGCGGCGGACTAGCGGGGGCGTCCAAAAACATTCAGTACTTC. This gives the protein CASSGGLAGASKNIQYF.

The V call is TRBV18, the J call TRBJ2-2; D unresolved. CDR1 and CDR2 from the germline V gene are KGHSH and LQKENI. This CDR3 comprises 13 residues. V was shortened by 2 bases and J by 8 bases, with 9 bases between the two germline ends. This CDR3 reads CASSPVLRGELFF. The DNA of the CDR3 is TGTGCCAGCTCACCAGTCCTACGAGGGGAGCTGTTTTTT.

The chain joins TRBV15 to TRBJ1-1, with 7 positions matching TRBD1. The CDR3 runs to 17 residues. Unmatched junction bases numbered 14, after V lost 0 bases and J lost 7 bases. Germline lookup yields CDR1 LNHNV and CDR2 YYDKDF (reference sequence). The CDR3 region has the DNA TGTGCCACCAGCAGAGATTGGGGGCAAACAGGGGCCCGTGAAGCTTTCTTT. This translates into CATSRDWGQTGAREAFF.

This clone was seen only a few times. The V call is TRBV6-1, the J call TRBJ2-7; 7 bases are shared with TRBD1. The CDR3 is made up of 13 amino acids. V was clipped by 5 bases and J by 3 bases; unmatched bases: 4. In germline, CDR1 is MNHNS, CDR2 SASEGT. CDR3 sequence reads: CASSRDSNYEQYF. The CDR3, as DNA: TGTGCCAGCAGTCGGGACAGTAACTACGAGCAGTACTTC.

The chain links TRBV11-2 to TRBJ2-5; D may be TRBD2 (6 bases). Germline assignment: CDR1 SGHAT and CDR2 FQNNGV. This CDR3 spans 19 amino acids. Trimming pared 5 bases from V and 1 base from J, leaving 26 bases between. The CDR3 DNA is TGTGCCAGCAGCGGTCGCCGAGCCGCAGGGAGGTTCCTCCAAGAGACCCAGTACTTC. This gives the protein CASSGRRAAGRFLQETQYF. The full variable domain, with the rest looked up from reference TRBV11-2 and TRBJ2-5, is EAGVAQSPRYKIIEKRQSVAFWCNPISGHATLYWYQQILGQGPKLLIQFQNNGVVDDSQLPKDRFSAERLKGVDSTLKIQPAKLEDSAVYLCASSGRRAAGRFLQETQYFGPGTRLLVL.

This sequence joins TRBV30 and TRBJ1-5; unclear D gene. Trimming cost V 2 bases and J 4 bases, with 9 bases left between them. The germline V gene encodes CDR1 GTSNPN and CDR2 SVGIG (reference sequence). The CDR3 sequence is 13 residues long. CDR3 residues: CAWSSGANQPQHF. In nucleotides, the CDR3 is TGTGCCTGGAGTTCGGGAGCAAATCAGCCCCAGCATTTT.

This chain joins TRBV18 and TRBJ2-1, with D possibly TRBD1 on 6 matching bases. Between the trimmed V and J ends, which lost 3 bases and 7 bases, there was a span of 10 bases. The CDR3 covers 13 residues. Germline V lookup: CDR1 KGHSH, CDR2 LQKENI. In DNA form, the CDR3 reads TGTGCCAGCTCACCGGCGAGGGGGAATGAGCAGTTCTTC. This encodes CASSPARGNEQFF.

This chain connects TRBV7-2 to TRBJ2-1, with 11 bases aligning to TRBD2. With 3 bases clipped from V and 6 bases from J, the junction kept 4 bases outside the gene matches. The CDR3 has 15 amino acids. Germline lookup yields CDR1 SGHTA and CDR2 FQGNSA. The chain's CDR3 is CASSFSGRGGNEQFF. CDR3 DNA: TGTGCCAGCAGCTTTAGCGGGAGGGGAGGCAATGAGCAGTTCTTC.